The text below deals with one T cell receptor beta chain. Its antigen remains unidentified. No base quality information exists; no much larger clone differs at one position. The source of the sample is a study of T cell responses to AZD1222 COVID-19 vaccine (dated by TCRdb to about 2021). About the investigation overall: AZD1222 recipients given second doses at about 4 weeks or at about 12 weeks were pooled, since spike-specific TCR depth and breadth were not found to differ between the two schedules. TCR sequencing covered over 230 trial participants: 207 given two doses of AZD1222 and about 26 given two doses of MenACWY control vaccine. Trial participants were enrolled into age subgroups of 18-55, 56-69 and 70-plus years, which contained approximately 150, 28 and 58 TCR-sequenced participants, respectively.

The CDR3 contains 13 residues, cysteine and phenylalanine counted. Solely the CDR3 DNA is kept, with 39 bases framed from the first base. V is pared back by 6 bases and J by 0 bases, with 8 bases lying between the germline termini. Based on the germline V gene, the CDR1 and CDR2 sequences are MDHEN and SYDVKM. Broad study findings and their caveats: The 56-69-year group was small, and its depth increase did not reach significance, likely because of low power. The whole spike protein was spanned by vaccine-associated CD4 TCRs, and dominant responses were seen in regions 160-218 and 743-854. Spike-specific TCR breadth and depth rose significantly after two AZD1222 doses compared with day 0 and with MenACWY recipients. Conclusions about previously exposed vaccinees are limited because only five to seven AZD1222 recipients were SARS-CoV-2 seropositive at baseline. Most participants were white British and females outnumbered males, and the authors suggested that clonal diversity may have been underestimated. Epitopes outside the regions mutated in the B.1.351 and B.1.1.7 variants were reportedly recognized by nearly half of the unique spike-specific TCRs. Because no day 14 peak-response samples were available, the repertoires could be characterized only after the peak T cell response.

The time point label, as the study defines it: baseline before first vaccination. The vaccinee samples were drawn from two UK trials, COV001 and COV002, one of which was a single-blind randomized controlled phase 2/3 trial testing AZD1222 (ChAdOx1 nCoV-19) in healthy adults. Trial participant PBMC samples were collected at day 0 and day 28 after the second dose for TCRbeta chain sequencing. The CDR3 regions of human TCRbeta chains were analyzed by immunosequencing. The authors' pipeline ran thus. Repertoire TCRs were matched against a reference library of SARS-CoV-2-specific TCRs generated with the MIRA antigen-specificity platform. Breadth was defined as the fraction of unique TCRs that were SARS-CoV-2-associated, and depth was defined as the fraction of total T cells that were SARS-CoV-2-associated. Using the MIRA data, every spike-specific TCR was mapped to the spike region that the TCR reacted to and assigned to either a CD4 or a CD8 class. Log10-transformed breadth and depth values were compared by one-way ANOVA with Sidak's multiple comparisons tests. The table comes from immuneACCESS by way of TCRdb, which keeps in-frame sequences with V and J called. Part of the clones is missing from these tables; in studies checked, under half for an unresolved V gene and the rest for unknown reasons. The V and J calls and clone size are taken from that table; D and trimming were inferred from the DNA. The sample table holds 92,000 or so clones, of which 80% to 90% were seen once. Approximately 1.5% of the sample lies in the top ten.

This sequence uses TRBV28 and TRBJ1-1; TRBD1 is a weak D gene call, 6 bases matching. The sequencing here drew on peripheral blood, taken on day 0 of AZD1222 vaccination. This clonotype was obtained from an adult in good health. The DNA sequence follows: TGTGCCAGCAGAACAGGGATGAACACTGAAGCTTTCTTT. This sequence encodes CASRTGMNTEAFF. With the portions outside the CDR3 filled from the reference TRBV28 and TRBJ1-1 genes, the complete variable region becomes DVKVTQSSRYLVKRTGEKVFLECVQDMDHENMFWYRQDPGLGLRLIYFSYDVKMKEKGDIPEGYSVSREKKERFSLILESASTNQTSMYLCASRTGMNTEAFFGQGTRLTVV.